Below, 27 T cell receptor beta chains from the same sample are listed, as sequenced in a study of cytomegalovirus exposure and HLA in healthy donors. Here immunoSEQ multiplex PCR was the method, and the copy in TCRdb shows in-frame clones only, minus some. The sample includes roughly 56,000 clones, about 92% seen only once; the top ten take over 1.5%. The specimen was PBMCs. These receptors were obtained from a woman aged 18-30 years in good health and CMV-seropositive.

V gene TRBV30 combines with J gene TRBJ1-1; D might be TRBD1 (5 bases). Germline CDR1 is GTSNPN and CDR2 is SVGIG (reference sequence). V gave up 0 bases and J gave up 1 base, with 21 bases separating them. The CDR3 has 18 residues. In nucleotides, the CDR3 is TGTGCCTGGAGTGTAAGTAGGAAGTCGATAGGGGAGAACACTGAAGCTTTCTTT. Protein product: CAWSVSRKSIGENTEAFF.

This clone was seen more than once but under ten times. The V gene is TRBV28, the J gene TRBJ2-5, with 10 bases matching TRBD1. Germline V lookup: CDR1 MDHEN, CDR2 SYDVKM. The CDR3 spans 13 residues. V was pared by 8 bases and J by 3 bases, with 3 bases of the junction left unmatched. The chain's CDR3 is CASGGQGKETQYF. CDR3 coding DNA: TGTGCCAGCGGGGGACAGGGGAAAGAGACCCAGTACTTC.

The chain has TRBV7-6 and TRBJ2-1, with D tentatively TRBD1 (6 bases). This CDR3 region has 13 residues. Trimming cost V 3 bases and J 6 bases, with 9 bases left between them. Germline V gene sequence: CDR1 SGHVS, CDR2 FNYEAQ. The CDR3 coding sequence is TGTGCCAGCAGCTTTTTACAGGGCAATGAGCAGTTCTTC. Translation: CASSFLQGNEQFF.

The CDR3 sequence: CASSGSYGYTF. In nucleotides, the CDR3 is TGTGCCAGCAGCGGGTCCTATGGCTACACCTTC. The chain links TRBV2 to TRBJ1-2; no clear D. V was pared by 6 bases and J by 4 bases, with 6 bases between. The CDR3 consists of 11 residues. The germline V gene has CDR1 SNHLY and CDR2 FYNNEI. Combining the CDR3 with reference TRBV2 and TRBJ1-2 gives the whole variable domain EPEVTQTPSHQVTQMGQEVILRCVPISNHLYFYWYRQILGQKVEFLVSFYNNEISEKSEIFDDQFSVERPDGSNFTLKIRSTKLEDSAMYFCASSGSYGYTFGSGTRLTVV.

In its sample, this clone was seen once. The rearrangement uses TRBV4-1 and TRBJ2-3; 8 nucleotides align to TRBD2. Germline assignment: CDR1 MGHRA and CDR2 YSYEKL. J gave up 5 bases and V 0 bases, and 4 bases lay outside the gene matches. This CDR3 is built from 15 residues. CDR3: CASSQERTSLDTQYF. CDR3 in DNA: TGCGCCAGCAGCCAAGAGAGGACTAGCTTAGATACGCAGTATTTT.

This chain connects TRBV6-1 to TRBJ1-1; no reliable D call. Germline values: CDR1 MNHNS, CDR2 SASEGT. V gave up 8 bases and J gave up 4 bases, with 17 bases separating them. The CDR3 is 14 residues long. The chain's CDR3 is CASYPMVRSTEAFF. As DNA, the CDR3 is TGTGCCAGCTATCCTATGGTACGGAGCACTGAAGCTTTCTTT.

This rearrangement joins TRBV10-3 to TRBJ2-1; perhaps TRBD2 as D (5 bases). Germline-derived CDR1 and CDR2 are ENHRY and SYGVKD. Deletions cut 6 bases from V and 4 bases from J, with 7 bases between. There are 12 residues in the CDR3. The CDR3 region is CAISGEYNEQFF. The CDR3 DNA reads TGTGCCATCAGCGGGGAGTACAATGAGCAGTTCTTC.

The V gene is TRBV6-4, the J gene TRBJ2-1, with D possibly TRBD2 on 6 matching bases. Per the germline V gene, CDR1 is MRHNA and CDR2 is SNTAGT. The V end was cut by 2 bases, the J end by 10 bases, with 12 bases between. This CDR3 region has 13 residues. The DNA for the CDR3 is TGTGCCAGCAGTGACGCGGGACGGAGAGAGCAGTTCTTC. Residues: CASSDAGRREQFF.

The V gene is TRBV30, the J gene TRBJ2-7, with TRBD2 matching 7 bases. Germline trimming cut 0 bases from V and 4 bases from J; bases unmatched to any gene: 9. Germline CDR1 is GTSNPN and CDR2 is SVGIG (reference sequence). This CDR3 spans 15 amino acids. In DNA form, the CDR3 reads TGTGCCTGGAGTGTAAAGGGAGGGATGTTATACGAGCAGTACTTC. Its translation: CAWSVKGGMLYEQYF.

V usage is TRBV11-2 and J usage is TRBJ2-1; tentatively, D is TRBD2 (6 bases). The length of the CDR3 is 11 residues. Germline values: CDR1 SGHAT, CDR2 FQNNGV. V lost 10 bases to trimming and J lost 8 bases, with 12 bases between them. CDR3 sequence reads: CATREHDEQFF. The CDR3 region has the DNA TGTGCCACCCGGGAGCATGATGAGCAGTTCTTC.

The rearrangement joins TRBV29-1 to TRBJ2-5; D might be TRBD1 (5 bases). Trimming removed 4 bases at V and 5 bases at J, with 8 bases between. CDR3 length equals 11 residues. Germline CDR1 reads SQVTM; CDR2 reads ANQGSEA. The CDR3 nucleotides read TGCAGCGTTGGACCAGGGGAGACCCAGTACTTC. Protein sequence: CSVGPGETQYF. The variable domain in full, with the rest retrieved from reference TRBV29-1 and TRBJ2-5, is SAVISQKPSRDICQRGTSLTIQCQVDSQVTMMFWYRQQPGQSLTLIATANQGSEATYESGFVIDKFPISRPNLTFSTLTVSNMSPEDSSIYLCSVGPGETQYFGPGTRLLVL.

This chain uses TRBV6-1 with TRBJ2-7, with D tentatively TRBD1 (6 bases). V dropped 1 base and J dropped 9 bases, with 19 bases sitting between them. The CDR3 is made up of 15 amino acids. Germline V gene data show CDR1 as MNHNS and CDR2 as SASEGT. DNA for the CDR3: TGTGCCAGCAGTGAAGTCACAGGGATCTACGCTTTGCAGTACTTC. This encodes CASSEVTGIYALQYF.

The V gene is TRBV27, the J gene TRBJ1-4; D ambiguous. Trimming took off 2 bases at V and 0 bases at J, with 13 bases between the two ends. CDR3 size: 17 residues. Germline V CDR1 and CDR2: MNHEY, SMNVEV (reference sequence). Written as DNA, the CDR3 is TGTGCCAGCAGTTTAATTGCAGGACTCGCAACTAATGAAAAACTGTTTTTT. Its translation is CASSLIAGLATNEKLFF.

This chain uses TRBV10-2 with TRBJ1-3; 7 nucleotides line up with TRBD1. Germline CDR1 WSHSY, CDR2 SAAADI. Trimming took 10 bases from V and 1 from J; bases not matched to a gene: 4. CDR3 length: 13 residues. The CDR3 here is CATAGGSGNTIYF. The CDR3, as DNA: TGCGCCACCGCAGGGGGTTCTGGAAACACCATATATTTT.

The chain carries TRBV5-8 and TRBJ2-1, with TRBD2 identical over 7 bases. Germline V gene lookup returns CDR1 SGHTS and CDR2 YDEGEE. J gave up 5 bases and V 10 bases, and 6 bases lay outside the gene matches. The length of the CDR3 is 12 residues. The CDR3 is CAGGLGNNEQFF. The CDR3 DNA reads TGTGCCGGAGGACTAGGAAACAATGAGCAGTTCTTC.

This clone was counted between two and nine times. The chain couples TRBV10-3 to TRBJ2-7; no reliable D call. CDR3 size: 13 residues. Trimming removed 0 bases at V and 6 bases at J, with 9 bases between. Germline V gives CDR1 ENHRY, CDR2 SYGVKD. CDR3 sequence (DNA): TGTGCCATCAGTGAGTCAGGAGTGGGCGAGCAGTACTTC. The encoded protein is CAISESGVGEQYF.

The chain uses TRBV4-1 and TRBJ2-3; D might be TRBD2 (5 bases). The CDR3 consists of 15 residues. CDR1 and CDR2 (germline): MGHRA, YSYEKL. The V end was cut by 0 bases, the J end by 2 bases, with 9 bases between. The CDR3 here is CASSQDPGYTDTQYF. In DNA form, the CDR3 reads TGCGCCAGCAGCCAAGATCCGGGGTACACAGATACGCAGTATTTT.

This chain joins TRBV6-5 and TRBJ2-1; no definite D call. Per the germline V gene, CDR1 is MNHEY and CDR2 is SVGAGI. The CDR3 sequence is 14 residues long. The V gene lost 4 bases and the J gene lost 7 bases, with 14 bases spanning the gap. The CDR3 reads CASSFSLSQNEQFF. CDR3 coding DNA: TGTGCCAGCAGTTTTTCCCTTTCCCAGAATGAGCAGTTCTTC.

The J gene is TRBJ1-3, the V gene TRBV7-2; D is uncertain. Trimming took off 2 bases at V and 0 bases at J, with 5 bases between the two ends. This CDR3 has 14 amino acids. From germline, CDR1 is SGHTA and CDR2 FQGNSA. CDR3 in amino acids: CASSLYPSGNTIYF. The CDR3 DNA follows: TGTGCCAGCAGCTTATATCCCTCTGGAAACACCATATATTTT. Drawing the rest from reference TRBV7-2 and TRBJ1-3, the complete variable domain is GAGVSQSPSNKVTEKGKDVELRCDPISGHTALYWYRQSLGQGLEFLIYFQGNSAPDKSGLPSDRFSAERTGGSVSTLTIQRTQQEDSAVYLCASSLYPSGNTIYFGEGSWLTVV.

This clone was observed once. The V call is TRBV7-6, the J call TRBJ2-2; 10 bases are shared with TRBD2. The germline gives CDR1 SGHVS, CDR2 FNYEAQ. The V segment lost 5 bases and the J segment 6 bases; nucleotides outside the gene matches: 9. The CDR3 runs to 16 residues. CDR3 bases: TGTGCCAGCAGCCATCTTAGCGGGGGGTTGTCCGGGGAGCTGTTTTTT. As protein: CASSHLSGGLSGELFF. Filled out from reference TRBV7-6 and TRBJ2-2, the complete variable domain reads GAGVSQSPRYKVTKRGQDVALRCDPISGHVSLYWYRQALGQGPEFLTYFNYEAQQDKSGLPNDRFSAERPEGSISTLTIQRTEQRDSAMYRCASSHLSGGLSGELFFGEGSRLTVL.

This sequence joins TRBV5-1 and TRBJ2-2; 7 nucleotides match TRBD1. The CDR3 consists of 15 residues. Germline values: CDR1 SGHRS, CDR2 YFSETQ. The V and J ends lost 4 bases and 1 base, in that order; junction bases with no gene match: 4. CDR3 sequence (DNA): TGCGCCAGCAGCCCACGACAGGGGAACACCGGGGAGCTGTTTTTT. It specifies CASSPRQGNTGELFF.

V usage is TRBV5-1 and J usage is TRBJ1-1; 10 bases agree with TRBD1. Germline loops: CDR1 SGHRS, CDR2 YFSETQ. Trimming at V came to 5 bases and at J to 4 bases, leaving 8 bases not matched to a gene. CDR3 length equals 15 residues. DNA for the CDR3: TGCGCCAGCAGATCCGGGACAGGGGTGATCACTGAAGCTTTCTTT. This encodes CASRSGTGVITEAFF. The full variable domain, its missing parts supplied by reference TRBV5-1 and TRBJ1-1, is KAGVTQTPRYLIKTRGQQVTLSCSPISGHRSVSWYQQTPGQGLQFLFEYFSETQRNKGNFPGRFSGRQFSNSRSEMNVSTLELGDSALYLCASRSGTGVITEAFFGQGTRLTVV.

The CDR3 bases are TGTGCCAGCAGTTACAGGGGGGGGACCAACAATGAGCAGTTCTTC. Protein product: CASSYRGGTNNEQFF. The genes are TRBV6-5 and TRBJ2-1, with a possible D match to TRBD2 (7 bases). Deletions cut 2 bases from V and 5 bases from J, with 13 bases between. The germline V gene has CDR1 MNHEY and CDR2 SVGAGI. The CDR3 is made up of 15 amino acids.

The chain uses TRBV6-4 and TRBJ2-7, with a weak D call TRBD1 (5 bases). V was shortened by 2 bases and J by 3 bases, with 23 bases between the two germline ends. The CDR3 spans 18 residues. CDR1 MRHNA and CDR2 SNTAGT come from the germline V gene. CDR3 protein: CASSDNAFLGQGRYEQYF. The CDR3 region has the DNA TGTGCCAGCAGTGACAACGCCTTCCTGGGGCAGGGTCGCTACGAGCAGTACTTC.

This chain links TRBV18 with TRBJ2-1; no definite D call. With 5 bases removed from V and 0 bases from J, the gap between germline ends came to 20 bases. The germline gives CDR1 KGHSH, CDR2 LQKENI. The length of the CDR3 is 18 residues. CDR3 DNA sequence: TGTGCCAGCTCAGGCGGTGGAAGCCTCGCTTACTCCTACAATGAGCAGTTCTTC. It translates to CASSGGGSLAYSYNEQFF.

J is TRBJ2-2 and V is TRBV15, with 9 bases that match TRBD1. V lost 5 bases and J lost 8; bases outside the gene matches: 9. Germline lookup yields CDR1 LNHNV and CDR2 YYDKDF (reference sequence). This CDR3 comprises 15 residues. For the CDR3, the DNA is TGTGCCACCAGCCCCCAGGACAGGGGAAGAGGGGAGCTGTTTTTT. Its protein is CATSPQDRGRGELFF.

J is TRBJ2-2 and V is TRBV6-4; D unresolved. Germline-derived CDR1 and CDR2 are MRHNA and SNTAGT. This CDR3 is 13 amino acids long. The V and J ends lost 2 bases and 3 bases respectively, with 4 bases between them. CDR3 sequence reads: CASSDGHTGELFF. CDR3 in DNA: TGTGCCAGCAGTGACGGGCACACCGGGGAGCTGTTTTTT.